This TCR beta chain was captured in a study of PD-1 blockade in classical Hodgkin lymphoma. Germline CDR1 reads ENHRY; CDR2 reads SYGVKD. The V end was cut by 2 bases, the J end by 5 bases, with 12 bases between. The CDR3 runs 14 residues. Here immunoSEQ multiplex PCR was the method, and the copy in TCRdb shows in-frame clones only, minus some. The table shows about 30,000 clones, with roughly 70% occurring only once. All trial patients relapsed after autologous stem cell transplantation. Reported best responses ranged across complete response, partial response or progressive disease. The specimen comprised peripheral blood mononuclear cells (PBMCs), sampled before the second cycle of nivolumab. V usage is TRBV10-3 and J usage is TRBJ1-2, with D hard to call. This clonotype was sampled from a human donor with classical Hodgkin lymphoma. Written as DNA, the CDR3 is TGTGCCATCAGTGAGACGGCAGACTTGTATGGCTACACCTTC. It codes for CAISETADLYGYTF.